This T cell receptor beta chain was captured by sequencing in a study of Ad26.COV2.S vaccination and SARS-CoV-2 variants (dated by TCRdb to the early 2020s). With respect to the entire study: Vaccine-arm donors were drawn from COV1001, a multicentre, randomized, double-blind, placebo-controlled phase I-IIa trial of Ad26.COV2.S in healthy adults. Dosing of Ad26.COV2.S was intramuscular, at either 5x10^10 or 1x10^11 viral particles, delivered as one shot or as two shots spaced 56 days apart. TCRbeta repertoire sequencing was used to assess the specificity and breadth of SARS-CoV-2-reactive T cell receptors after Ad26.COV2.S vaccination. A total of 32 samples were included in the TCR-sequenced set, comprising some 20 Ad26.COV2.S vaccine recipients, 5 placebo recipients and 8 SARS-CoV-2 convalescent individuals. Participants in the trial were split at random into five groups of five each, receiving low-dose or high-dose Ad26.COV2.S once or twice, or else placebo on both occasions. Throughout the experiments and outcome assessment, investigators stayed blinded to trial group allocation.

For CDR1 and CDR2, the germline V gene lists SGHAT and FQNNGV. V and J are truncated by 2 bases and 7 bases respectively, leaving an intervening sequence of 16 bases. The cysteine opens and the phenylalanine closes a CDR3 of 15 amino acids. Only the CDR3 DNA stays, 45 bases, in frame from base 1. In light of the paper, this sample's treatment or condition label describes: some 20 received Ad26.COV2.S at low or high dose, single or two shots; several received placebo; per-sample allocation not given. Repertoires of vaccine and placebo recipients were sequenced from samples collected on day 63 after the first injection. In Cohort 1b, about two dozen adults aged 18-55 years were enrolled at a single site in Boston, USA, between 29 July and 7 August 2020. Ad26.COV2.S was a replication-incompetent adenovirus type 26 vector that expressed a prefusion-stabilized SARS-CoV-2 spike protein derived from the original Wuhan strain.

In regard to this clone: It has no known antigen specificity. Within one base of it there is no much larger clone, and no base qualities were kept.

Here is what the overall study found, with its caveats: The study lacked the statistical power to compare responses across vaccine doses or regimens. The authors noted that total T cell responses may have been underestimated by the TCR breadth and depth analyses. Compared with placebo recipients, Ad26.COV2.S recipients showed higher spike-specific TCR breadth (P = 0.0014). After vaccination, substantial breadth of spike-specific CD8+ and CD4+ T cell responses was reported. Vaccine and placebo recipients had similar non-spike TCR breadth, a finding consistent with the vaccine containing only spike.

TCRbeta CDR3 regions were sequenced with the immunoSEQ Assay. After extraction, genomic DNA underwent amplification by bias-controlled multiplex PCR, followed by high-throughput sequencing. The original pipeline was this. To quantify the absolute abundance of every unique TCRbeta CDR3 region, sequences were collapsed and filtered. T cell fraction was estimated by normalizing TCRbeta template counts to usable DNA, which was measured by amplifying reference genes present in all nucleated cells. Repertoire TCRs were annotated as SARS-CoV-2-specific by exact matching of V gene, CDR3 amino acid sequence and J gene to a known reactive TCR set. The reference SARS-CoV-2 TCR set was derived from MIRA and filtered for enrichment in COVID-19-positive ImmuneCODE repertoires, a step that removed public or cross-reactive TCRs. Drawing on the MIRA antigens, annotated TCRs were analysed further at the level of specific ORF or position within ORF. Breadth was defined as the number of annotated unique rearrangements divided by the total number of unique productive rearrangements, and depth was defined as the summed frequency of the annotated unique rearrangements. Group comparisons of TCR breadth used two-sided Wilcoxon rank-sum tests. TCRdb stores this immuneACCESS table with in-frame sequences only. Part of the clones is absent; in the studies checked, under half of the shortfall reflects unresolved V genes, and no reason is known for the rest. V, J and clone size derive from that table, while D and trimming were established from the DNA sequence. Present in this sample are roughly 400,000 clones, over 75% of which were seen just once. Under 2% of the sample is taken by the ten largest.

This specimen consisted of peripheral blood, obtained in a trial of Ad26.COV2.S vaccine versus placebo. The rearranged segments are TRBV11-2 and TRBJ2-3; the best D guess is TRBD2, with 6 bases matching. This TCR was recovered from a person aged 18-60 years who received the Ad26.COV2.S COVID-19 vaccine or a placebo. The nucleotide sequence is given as TGTGCCAGCAGCTTACCGGGTCGGGGCGGGAATACGCAGTATTTT. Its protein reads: CASSLPGRGGNTQYF.